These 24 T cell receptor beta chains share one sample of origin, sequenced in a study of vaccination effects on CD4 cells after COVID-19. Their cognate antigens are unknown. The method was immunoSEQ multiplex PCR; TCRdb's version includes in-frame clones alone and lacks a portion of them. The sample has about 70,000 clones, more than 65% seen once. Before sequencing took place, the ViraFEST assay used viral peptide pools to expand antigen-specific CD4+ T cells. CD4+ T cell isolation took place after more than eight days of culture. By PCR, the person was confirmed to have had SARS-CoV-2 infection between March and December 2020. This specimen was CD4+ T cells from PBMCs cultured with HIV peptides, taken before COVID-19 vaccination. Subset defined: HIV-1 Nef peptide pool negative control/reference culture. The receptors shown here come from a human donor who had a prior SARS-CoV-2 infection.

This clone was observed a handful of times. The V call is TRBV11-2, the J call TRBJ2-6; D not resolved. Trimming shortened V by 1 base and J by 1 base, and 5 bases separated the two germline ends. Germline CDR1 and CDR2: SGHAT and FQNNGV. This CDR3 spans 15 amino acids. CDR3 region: CASSLALSGANVLTF. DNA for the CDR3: TGTGCCAGCAGCTTAGCCCTATCTGGGGCCAACGTCCTGACTTTC. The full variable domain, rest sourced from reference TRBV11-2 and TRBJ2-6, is EAGVAQSPRYKIIEKRQSVAFWCNPISGHATLYWYQQILGQGPKLLIQFQNNGVVDDSQLPKDRFSAERLKGVDSTLKIQPAKLEDSAVYLCASSLALSGANVLTFGAGSRLTVL.

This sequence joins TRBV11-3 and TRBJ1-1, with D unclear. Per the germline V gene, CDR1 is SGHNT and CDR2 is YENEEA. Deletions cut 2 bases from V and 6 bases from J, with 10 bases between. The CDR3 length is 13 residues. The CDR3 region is CASSLNPSPEAFF. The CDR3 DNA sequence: TGTGCCAGCAGCTTAAACCCGTCCCCTGAAGCTTTCTTT.

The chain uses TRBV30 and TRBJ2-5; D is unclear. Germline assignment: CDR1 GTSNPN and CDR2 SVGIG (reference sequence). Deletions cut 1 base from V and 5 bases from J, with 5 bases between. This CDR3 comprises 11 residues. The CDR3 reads CAWSEGETQYF. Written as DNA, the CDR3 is TGTGCCTGGAGTGAAGGGGAGACCCAGTACTTC.

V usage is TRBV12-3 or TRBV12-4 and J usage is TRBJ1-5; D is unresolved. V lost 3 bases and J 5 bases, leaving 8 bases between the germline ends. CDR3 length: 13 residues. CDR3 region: CASSLRRDQPQHF. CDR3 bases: TGTGCCAGCAGTTTGCGGAGGGATCAGCCCCAGCATTTT.

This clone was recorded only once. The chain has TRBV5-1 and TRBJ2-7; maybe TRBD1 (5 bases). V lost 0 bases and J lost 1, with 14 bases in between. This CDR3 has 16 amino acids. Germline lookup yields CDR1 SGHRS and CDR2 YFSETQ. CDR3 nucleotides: TGCGCCAGCAGCTTGGAGGGGTGGGCAGGTTCCTACGAGCAGTACTTC. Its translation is CASSLEGWAGSYEQYF.

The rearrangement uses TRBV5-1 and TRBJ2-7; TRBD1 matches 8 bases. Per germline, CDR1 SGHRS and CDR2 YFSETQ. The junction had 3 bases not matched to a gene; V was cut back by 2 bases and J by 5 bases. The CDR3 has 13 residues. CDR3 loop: CASSFGQGDEQYF. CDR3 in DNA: TGCGCCAGCAGCTTCGGACAGGGCGACGAGCAGTACTTC. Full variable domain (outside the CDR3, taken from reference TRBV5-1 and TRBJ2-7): KAGVTQTPRYLIKTRGQQVTLSCSPISGHRSVSWYQQTPGQGLQFLFEYFSETQRNKGNFPGRFSGRQFSNSRSEMNVSTLELGDSALYLCASSFGQGDEQYFGPGTRLTVT.

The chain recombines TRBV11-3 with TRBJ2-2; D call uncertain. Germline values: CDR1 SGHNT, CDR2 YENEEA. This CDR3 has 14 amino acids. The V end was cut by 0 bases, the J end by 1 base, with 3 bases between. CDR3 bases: TGTGCCAGCAGCTTAGACAGGAACACCGGGGAGCTGTTTTTT. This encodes CASSLDRNTGELFF.

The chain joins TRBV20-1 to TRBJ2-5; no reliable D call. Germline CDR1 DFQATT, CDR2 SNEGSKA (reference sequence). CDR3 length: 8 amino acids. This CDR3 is CGQETQYF. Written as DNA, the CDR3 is TGCGGGCAAGAGACCCAGTACTTC.

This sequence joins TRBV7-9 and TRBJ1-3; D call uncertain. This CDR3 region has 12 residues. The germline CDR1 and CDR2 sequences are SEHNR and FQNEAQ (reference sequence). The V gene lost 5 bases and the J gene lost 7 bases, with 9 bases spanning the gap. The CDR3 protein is CASSARGNTIYF. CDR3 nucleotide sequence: TGTGCCAGCAGCGCACGTGGGAACACCATATATTTT. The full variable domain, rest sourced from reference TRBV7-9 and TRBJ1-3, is DTGVSQNPRHKITKRGQNVTFRCDPISEHNRLYWYRQTLGQGPEFLTYFQNEAQLEKSRLLSDRFSAERPKGSFSTLEIQRTEQGDSAMYLCASSARGNTIYFGEGSWLTVV.

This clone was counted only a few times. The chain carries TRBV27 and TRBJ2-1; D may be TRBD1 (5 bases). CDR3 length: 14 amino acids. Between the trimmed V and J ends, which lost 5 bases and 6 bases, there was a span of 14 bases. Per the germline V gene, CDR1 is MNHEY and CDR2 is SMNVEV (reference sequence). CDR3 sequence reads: CASSPRVIGNEQFF. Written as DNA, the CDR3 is TGTGCCAGCAGTCCCAGGGTAATAGGCAATGAGCAGTTCTTC.

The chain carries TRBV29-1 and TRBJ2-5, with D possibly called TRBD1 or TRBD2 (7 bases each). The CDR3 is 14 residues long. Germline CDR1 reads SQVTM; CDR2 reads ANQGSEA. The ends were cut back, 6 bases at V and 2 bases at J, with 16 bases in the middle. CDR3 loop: CSVARGGGQETQYF. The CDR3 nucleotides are TGCAGCGTAGCCAGGGGGGGTGGTCAAGAGACCCAGTACTTC.

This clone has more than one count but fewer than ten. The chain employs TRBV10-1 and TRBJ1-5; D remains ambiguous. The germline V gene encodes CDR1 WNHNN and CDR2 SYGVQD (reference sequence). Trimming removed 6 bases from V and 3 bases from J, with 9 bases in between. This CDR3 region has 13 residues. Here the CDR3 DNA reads TGCGCCAGCAGCATTGCTTCCAATCAGCCCCAGCATTTT. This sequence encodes CASSIASNQPQHF.

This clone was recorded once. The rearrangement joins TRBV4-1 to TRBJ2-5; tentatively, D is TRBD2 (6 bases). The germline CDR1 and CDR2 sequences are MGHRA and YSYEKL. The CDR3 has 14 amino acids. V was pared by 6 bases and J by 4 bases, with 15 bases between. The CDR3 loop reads CASSQRAGLETQYF. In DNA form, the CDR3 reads TGCGCCAGCAGTCAGAGGGCGGGGTTAGAGACCCAGTACTTC.

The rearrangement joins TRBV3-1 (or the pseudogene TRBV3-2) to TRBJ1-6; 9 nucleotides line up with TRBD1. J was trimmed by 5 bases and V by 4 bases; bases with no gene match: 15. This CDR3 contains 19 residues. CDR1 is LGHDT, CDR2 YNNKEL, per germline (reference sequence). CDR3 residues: CASSRLKDRGFFDNSPLHF. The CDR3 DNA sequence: TGTGCCAGCAGCCGCCTAAAGGACAGGGGATTTTTCGATAATTCACCCCTCCACTTT.

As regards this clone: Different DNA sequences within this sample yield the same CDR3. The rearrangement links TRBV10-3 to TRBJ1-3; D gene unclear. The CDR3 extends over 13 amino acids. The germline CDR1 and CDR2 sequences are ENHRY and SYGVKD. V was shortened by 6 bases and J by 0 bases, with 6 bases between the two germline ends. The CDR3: CAIRDSSGNTIYF. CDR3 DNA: TGTGCCATCAGGGATAGCTCTGGAAACACCATATATTTT.

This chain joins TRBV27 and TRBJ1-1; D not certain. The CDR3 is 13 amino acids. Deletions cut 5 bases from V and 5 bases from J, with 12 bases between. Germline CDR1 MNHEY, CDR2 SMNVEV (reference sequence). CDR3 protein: CASSPRVGTEAFF. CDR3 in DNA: TGTGCCAGCAGTCCCCGAGTCGGAACTGAAGCTTTCTTT.

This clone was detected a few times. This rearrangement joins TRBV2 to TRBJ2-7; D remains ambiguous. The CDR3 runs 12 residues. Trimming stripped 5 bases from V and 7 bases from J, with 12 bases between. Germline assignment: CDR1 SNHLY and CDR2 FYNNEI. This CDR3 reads CASSRNVEEQYF. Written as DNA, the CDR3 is TGTGCCAGCAGTCGCAATGTCGAGGAGCAGTACTTC.

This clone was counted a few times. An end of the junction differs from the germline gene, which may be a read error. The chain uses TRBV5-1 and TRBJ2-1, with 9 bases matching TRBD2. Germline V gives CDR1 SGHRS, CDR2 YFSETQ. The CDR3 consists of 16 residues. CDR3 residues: CASSPAGTSSDNEQFF. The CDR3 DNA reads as TGCGCCAGCAGTCCGGCCGGGACTAGCTCCGACAATGAGCAGTTCTTC. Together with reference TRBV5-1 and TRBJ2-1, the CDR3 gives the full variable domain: KAGVTQTPRYLIKTRGQQVTLSCSPISGHRSVSWYQQTPGQGLQFLFEYFSETQRNKGNFPGRFSGRQFSNSRSEMNVSTLELGDSALYLCASSPAGTSSDNEQFFGPGTRLTVL.

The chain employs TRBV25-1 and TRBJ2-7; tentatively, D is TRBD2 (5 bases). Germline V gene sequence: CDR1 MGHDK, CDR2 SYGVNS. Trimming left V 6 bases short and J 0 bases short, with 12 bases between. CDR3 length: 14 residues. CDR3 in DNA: TGTGCCAGCAGGGGAGAATTAGCCTCCTACGAGCAGTACTTC. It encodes CASRGELASYEQYF.

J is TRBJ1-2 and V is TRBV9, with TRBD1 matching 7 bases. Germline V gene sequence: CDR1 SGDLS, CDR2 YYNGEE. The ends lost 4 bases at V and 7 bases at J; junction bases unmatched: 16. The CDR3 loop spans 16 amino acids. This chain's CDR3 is CASSSGGGGNLFGYTF. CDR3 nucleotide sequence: TGTGCCAGCAGCTCAGGGGGGGGAGGGAATCTCTTTGGCTACACCTTC. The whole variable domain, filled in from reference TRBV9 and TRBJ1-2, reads DSGVTQTPKHLITATGQRVTLRCSPRSGDLSVYWYQQSLDQGLQFLIQYYNGEERAKGNILERFSAQQFPDLHSELNLSSLELGDSALYFCASSSGGGGNLFGYTFGSGTRLTVV.

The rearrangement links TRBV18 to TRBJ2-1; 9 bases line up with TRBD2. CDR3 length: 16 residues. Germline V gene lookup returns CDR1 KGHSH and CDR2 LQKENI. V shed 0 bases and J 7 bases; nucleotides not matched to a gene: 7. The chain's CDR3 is CASSPPGREGMNEQFF. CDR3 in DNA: TGTGCCAGCTCACCACCGGGGCGGGAGGGTATGAATGAGCAGTTCTTC. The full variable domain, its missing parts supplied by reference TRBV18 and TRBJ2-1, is NAGVMQNPRHLVRRRGQEARLRCSPMKGHSHVYWYRQLPEEGLKFMVYLQKENIIDESGMPKERFSAEFPKEGPSILRIQQVVRGDSAAYFCASSPPGREGMNEQFFGPGTRLTVL.

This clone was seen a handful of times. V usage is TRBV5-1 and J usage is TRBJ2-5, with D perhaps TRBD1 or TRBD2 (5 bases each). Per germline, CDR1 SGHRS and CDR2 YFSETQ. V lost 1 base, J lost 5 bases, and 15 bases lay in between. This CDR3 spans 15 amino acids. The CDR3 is CASSLSLGERETQYF. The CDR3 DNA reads TGCGCCAGCAGCTTGTCTCTAGGGGAGCGGGAGACCCAGTACTTC.

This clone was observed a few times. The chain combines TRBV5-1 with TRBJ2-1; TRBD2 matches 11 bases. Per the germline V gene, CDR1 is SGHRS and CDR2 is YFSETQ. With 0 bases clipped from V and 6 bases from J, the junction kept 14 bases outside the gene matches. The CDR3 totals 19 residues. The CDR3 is CASSLDLRGGGTSGNEQFF. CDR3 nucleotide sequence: TGCGCCAGCAGCTTGGATCTCCGAGGTGGGGGGACTAGCGGCAATGAGCAGTTCTTC.

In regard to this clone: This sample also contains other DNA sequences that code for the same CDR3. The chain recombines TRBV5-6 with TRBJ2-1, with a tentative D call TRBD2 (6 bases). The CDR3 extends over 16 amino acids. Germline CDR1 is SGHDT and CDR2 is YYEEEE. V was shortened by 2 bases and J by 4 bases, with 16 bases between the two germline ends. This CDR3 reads CASSFTGANLYNEQFF. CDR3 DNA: TGTGCCAGCAGCTTCACGGGAGCGAACCTTTACAATGAGCAGTTCTTC.